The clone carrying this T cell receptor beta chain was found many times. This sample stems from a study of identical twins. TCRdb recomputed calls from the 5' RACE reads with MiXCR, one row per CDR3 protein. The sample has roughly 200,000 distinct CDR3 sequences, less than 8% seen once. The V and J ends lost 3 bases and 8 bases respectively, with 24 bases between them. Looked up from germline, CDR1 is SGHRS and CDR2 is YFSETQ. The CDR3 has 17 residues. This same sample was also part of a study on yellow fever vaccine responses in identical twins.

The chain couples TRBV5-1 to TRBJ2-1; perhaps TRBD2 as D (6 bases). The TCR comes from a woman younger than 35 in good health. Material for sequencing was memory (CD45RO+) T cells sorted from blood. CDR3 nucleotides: TGCGCCAGCAGCTCCTTAAATCGACCGACTAGTGCGTATGAGCAGTTCTTC. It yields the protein CASSSLNRPTSAYEQFF.